This TCR beta chain appears in the sequencing data of a study of blood T cells in healthy people across ages. Study as a whole: Per two T cells, template switching captured roughly one barcoded beta molecule. Study-level points and caveats: The fall in TCR beta diversity per million T cells was roughly linear with age.

Sample-barcoded 5' priming and a J-beta primer mix drove a second PCR of 7 to 11 cycles. TCRdb re-analysed the 5' RACE reads in MiXCR, keeping a single row per CDR3 protein. The sample has more than 750,000 distinct CDR3 sequences, 25% to 30% seen once; the top ten hold roughly 10%. Trimming removed 0 bases from V and 3 bases from J, with 9 bases in between. From germline, CDR1 is SGHRS and CDR2 YFSETQ. CDR3 size: 14 residues. This clonotype has only a few counts. Its antigen is still unknown. These data were also reused for a study on T cells of mothers and their children. As that study records: Researchers put all of the extracted RNA into cDNA synthesis, using around 1.5 ug per 15 ul. Overlap measured in related mother-child pairs was slightly, non-significantly higher than in unrelated pairs.

The sequencing input was blood. The TCR sequence derives from a woman between 40 and 50 years old in good health. V usage is TRBV5-1 and J usage is TRBJ1-2; D ambiguous. CDR3 sequence: CASSLDGEYYGYTF. The CDR3, as DNA: TGCGCCAGCAGCTTGGACGGGGAGTACTATGGCTACACCTTC.